A selection of T cell receptor beta chains follows, all from one sample in a study of cytomegalovirus exposure and HLA in healthy donors. Sequencing used immunoSEQ multiplex PCR; TCRdb keeps in-frame clones, though not all of them. Among under 200,000 clones, over 60% were seen once, and the ten largest hold approximately 1.5%. Specimen: PBMCs. The receptors originated from a girl aged 10 to 17 in good health and CMV-seronegative. Both conserved end residues are trimmed from each CDR3. Fields, in order: V gene, CDR3 protein.

TRBV9,ASSVVPSPLETLDTQY
TRBV27,ASSRSSYNSPLH
TRBV5-6,ASRLAGANTGELF
TRBV27,ASSLSGGPNEKLF
TRBV6-1,ASASEGGQRALH
TRBV2,ASSDSLPRYNEQF
TRBV19,ASNLGGNQPQH
TRBV27,ASSNPGGEGYT
TRBV6-1,ASQSIDRVYEQY
TRBV19,ASSITGRGAGRQPQH
TRBV5-6,ASSYTSGGYNEQF
TRBV29-1,SVEGLAAPSNTQY
TRBV19,ASSMFGQTGNHGYT
TRBV6-1,ASSEDGGNYGYT
TRBV4-2,ASSQELGQLLLYEQY
TRBV5-4,ASTLVGRVNEQF
TRBV6-1,ASSWRGADGYT
TRBV30,AWNLVWGGNEQF
TRBV7-9,ASSERRDSGANVLT
TRBV4-2,ASSQGQGIDGYT
TRBV14,ASSPPGTSGGERQF
TRBV5-1,ASSLSPQGRSSNQPQH
TRBV19,ASSSSDTRNQPQH
TRBV5-1,ASSFSTQSASV
TRBV6-5,ASSYTWDSLSYEQY
TRBV30,AWSKGGTPYEQY
TRBV30,AWMHSGGGYGYT
TRBV9,ASSEISGGSTDTQY
TRBV5-1,ASSIPGQGIYEQY
TRBV6-5,ASSPTTDQPQH
TRBV7-2,ASSLGVAEAF
TRBV29-1,SVQGVRGAGYT
TRBV14,ASSLRTSGSYNEQF
TRBV15,ATSLNQGAGPEKLF
TRBV9,ASSVHNRGPRETQY
TRBV19,ASSILRTGAPYEQY
TRBV29-1,SVEKVDRGLGYT
TRBV7-9,ASSLEGRGIAEAF
TRBV10-3,AISESPGAPVSGANVLT
TRBV7-9,ASSPVGGPLEQY
TRBV12-2,ASLGGVKEKLF
TRBV5-1,ASSRTPGTTSNEQF
TRBV7-6,ASSLGGDYGYT
TRBV6-1,ASSAGTGGAMNTEAF
TRBV18,ASSELAAHEQY
TRBV5-1,ASSQGLAGEETQY